The text below deals with one TCR beta chain. Bulk CD8+ and CD4+ cells came from magnetic negative isolation; CD8+ TEMRA by FACS. These data originate in a study of CD8 T cells in Susac syndrome. With random hexamers, 0.5 to 1 ug RNA was reverse transcribed. TCRdb itself ran the immunoSEQ multiplex PCR reads through MiXCR, one entry per CDR3 protein. This sample carries fewer than 150,000 distinct CDR3 sequences, about 93% of them seen once, and the ten largest clones take approximately 0.27%. CDR1 is DFQATT and CDR2 is SNEGSKA in the germline V gene (reference sequence). Trimming removed 1 base from V and 2 bases from J, with 12 bases in between. The CDR3 extends over 14 amino acids.

The TCR was taken from a human donor in good health. The sequencing input was CD8+ T cells from PBMCs. This rearrangement joins TRBV20-1 to TRBJ2-7; weak D call: TRBD2 (6 bases). The CDR3: CSARGRDTTYEQYF. DNA of the CDR3: TGCAGTGCTAGAGGGCGGGATACTACCTACGAGCAGTACTTC.